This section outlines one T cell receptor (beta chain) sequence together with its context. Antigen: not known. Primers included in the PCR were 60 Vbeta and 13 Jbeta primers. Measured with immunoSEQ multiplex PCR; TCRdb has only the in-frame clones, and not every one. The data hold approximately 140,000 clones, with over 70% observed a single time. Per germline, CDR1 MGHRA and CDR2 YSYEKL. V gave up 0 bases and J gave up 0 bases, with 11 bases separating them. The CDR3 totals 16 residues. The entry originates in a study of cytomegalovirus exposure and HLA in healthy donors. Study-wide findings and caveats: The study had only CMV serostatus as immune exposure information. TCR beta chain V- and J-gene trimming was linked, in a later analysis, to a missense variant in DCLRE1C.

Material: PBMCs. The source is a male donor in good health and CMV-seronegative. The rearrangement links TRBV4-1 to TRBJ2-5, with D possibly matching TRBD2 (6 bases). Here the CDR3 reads CASSQEGGAHQETQYF. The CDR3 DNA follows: TGCGCCAGCAGCCAAGAAGGCGGGGCCCACCAAGAGACCCAGTACTTC.